Sequencing of this T cell receptor (beta chain) was carried out in a study of cytomegalovirus exposure and HLA in healthy donors. Whole-study context: A data release that came early held about 89 million unique TCRs from HLA-typed donors.

The length of the CDR3 is 15 residues. Between the trimmed V and J ends, which lost 7 bases and 7 bases, there was a span of 19 bases. Per the germline V gene, CDR1 is MDHEN and CDR2 is SYDVKM. With regard to this clone: Its antigen remains unidentified.

With 60 Vbeta and 13 Jbeta primers, the PCR was carried out. The protocol was immunoSEQ multiplex PCR, while the TCRdb copy is restricted to in-frame clones and leaves out a portion. The sample yields 150,000 to 200,000 clones, nearly 80% seen once. Overall study findings and caveats: Later analysis found that TCR beta chains associated with HLA were more clonally expanded than other, equally common chains. Per published reports, the classifier diagnosed cytomegalovirus status with high specificity and sensitivity.

V usage is TRBV28 and J usage is TRBJ2-2; D uncertain. Sequenced: PBMCs. The TCR was taken from a woman aged 30 to 39 in good health and CMV-seropositive. CDR3 sequence (DNA): TGTGCCAGCAACGGTCCGCTCGTCGTTGTCGGGGAGCTGTTTTTT. Its translation: CASNGPLVVVGELFF. Based on the CDR3 plus reference TRBV28 and TRBJ2-2, the full variable domain is DVKVTQSSRYLVKRTGEKVFLECVQDMDHENMFWYRQDPGLGLRLIYFSYDVKMKEKGDIPEGYSVSREKKERFSLILESASTNQTSMYLCASNGPLVVVGELFFGEGSRLTVL.